Presented here are 22 T cell receptor beta chains from one specimen sequenced in a study of chemoradiotherapy in HPV16-positive cancers. The assay was immunoSEQ multiplex PCR, and TCRdb's table has in-frame clones only and misses some. The table includes around 12,000 clones, approximately 86% detected once. Sequencing used blood, obtained from a patient who underwent chemoradiotherapy. Every receptor here comes from a human donor with HPV-associated anogenital cancer.

The genes are TRBV7-3 and TRBJ2-1, with 7 bases lining up with TRBD1. The J segment lost 2 bases and the V segment lost 2 bases, leaving 0 bases of the junction unmatched. Germline CDR1 and CDR2: SGHTA and FQGTGA. This CDR3 has 14 amino acids. This CDR3 is CASSLGTAYNEQFF. DNA of the CDR3: TGTGCCAGCAGCTTAGGGACAGCCTACAATGAGCAGTTCTTC.

In its sample, this clone was seen once. The chain links TRBV4-1 to TRBJ2-2; D gene uncertain. Per the germline V gene, CDR1 is MGHRA and CDR2 is YSYEKL. Trimming took 0 bases from V and 6 from J, leaving 11 bases between them. The CDR3 is 15 amino acids. The chain's CDR3 is CASSQEAGKPGELFF. In nucleotides, the CDR3 is TGCGCCAGCAGCCAAGAGGCCGGAAAGCCCGGGGAGCTGTTTTTT.

This chain connects TRBV7-9 to TRBJ1-3; 10 nucleotides align to TRBD1. V dropped 1 base and J dropped 8; count of bases not matched to a gene: 2. Germline assignment: CDR1 SEHNR and CDR2 FQNEAQ (reference sequence). The CDR3 is 14 amino acids. CDR3 nucleotide sequence: TGTGCCAGCAGCTTAGATGGACAGGGGGACACCATATATTTT. This translates into CASSLDGQGDTIYF.

The chain uses TRBV2 and TRBJ2-3, with TRBD1 matching over 8 bases. CDR1 is SNHLY, CDR2 FYNNEI, per germline. CDR3 size: 16 residues. The ends lost 1 base at V and 2 bases at J; junction bases unmatched: 5. This CDR3 reads CASSEGGDRTTDTQYF. CDR3 in DNA: TGTGCCAGCAGTGAAGGGGGGGACAGGACCACAGATACGCAGTATTTT.

This clone was seen a single time. This chain joins TRBV5-1 and TRBJ2-6; 7 positions match TRBD1. The V gene end was trimmed by 4 bases and the J gene end by 1 base; junction bases not matched to a gene: 5. The CDR3 contains 16 residues. Germline CDR1 SGHRS, CDR2 YFSETQ. The CDR3: CASSTPGQSGANVLTF. In nucleotides, the CDR3 is TGCGCCAGCAGCACCCCGGGACAGTCTGGGGCCAACGTCCTGACTTTC.

Only a few counts were recorded for this clone. The rearrangement uses TRBV11-3 and TRBJ2-1, with D possibly TRBD1 on 5 matching bases. CDR1 and CDR2 (germline): SGHNT, YENEEA. The CDR3 extends over 13 amino acids. With 3 bases removed from V and 9 bases from J, the gap between germline ends came to 12 bases. The CDR3 coding sequence is TGTGCCAGCAGCTTTGAAGGGGATAGTGAGCAGTTCTTC. Translating it yields CASSFEGDSEQFF.

V and J are TRBV7-7 and TRBJ1-6, with 9 bases identical to TRBD1. The CDR3 sequence is 16 residues long. The V gene's germline CDR1 is SSHAT and CDR2 FNYEAQ (reference sequence). Germline trimming cut 5 bases from V and 9 bases from J; bases unmatched to any gene: 11. DNA for the CDR3: TGTGCCAGCAGCCCCCTACAGGGGGCGCGAGGTTCACCCCTCCACTTT. Encoded protein: CASSPLQGARGSPLHF.

The chain has TRBV2 and TRBJ1-4; possibly TRBD1 for D (5 bases). This CDR3 is built from 16 residues. V was trimmed by 5 bases and J by 0 bases, leaving 13 bases between them. Germline values: CDR1 SNHLY, CDR2 FYNNEI. The CDR3 reads CASSPGGVATNEKLFF. CDR3 bases: TGTGCCAGCAGTCCGGGAGGGGTTGCAACTAATGAAAAACTGTTTTTT.

The chain is built from TRBV5-6 and TRBJ2-5; D possibly matches TRBD1 or TRBD2 (6 bases each). The CDR3 length is 16 residues. Germline CDR1 and CDR2: SGHDT and YYEEEE. Trimming pared 6 bases from V and 5 bases from J, leaving 23 bases between. The CDR3 region is CASTLGGPRSRETQYF. In nucleotides, the CDR3 is TGTGCCAGCACCCTTGGGGGGCCGCGCAGCAGGGAGACCCAGTACTTC.

This chain connects TRBV6-1 to TRBJ1-1; possibly TRBD1 for D (5 bases). Trimming removed 7 bases from V and 8 bases from J, with 17 bases in between. CDR1 is MNHNS, CDR2 SASEGT, per germline. This CDR3 has 13 amino acids. DNA of the CDR3: TGTGCCAGCAAGGCAGGGCGGAATACCGAAGCTTTCTTT. Protein: CASKAGRNTEAFF.

The chain combines TRBV5-1 with TRBJ2-2; TRBD2 aligns across 11 bases. The length of the CDR3 is 15 residues. Germline V lookup: CDR1 SGHRS, CDR2 YFSETQ. V was pared by 5 bases and J by 1 base, with 1 base of the junction left unmatched. In nucleotides, the CDR3 is TGCGCCAGCAGAACTAGCGGGGGGAACACCGGGGAGCTGTTTTTT. Translation gives CASRTSGGNTGELFF.

The V and J genes are TRBV5-1 and TRBJ1-2, with D uncertain. Per the germline V gene, CDR1 is SGHRS and CDR2 is YFSETQ. The length of the CDR3 is 12 residues. The V end lost 2 bases, the J end lost 6 bases, and 8 bases lay between the germline ends. The CDR3 is CASSLERNGYTF. The CDR3 DNA is TGCGCCAGCAGCTTAGAGAGGAATGGCTACACCTTC.

The chain couples TRBV7-2 to TRBJ2-6; D tentatively fits TRBD1 or TRBD2 (5 bases each). The CDR3 loop spans 17 amino acids. V lost 4 bases and J lost 1, with 14 bases in between. CDR1 SGHTA and CDR2 FQGNSA come from the germline V gene. The CDR3 DNA is TGTGCCAGCAGCTCCCCGGGGCCCTTGTCTGGGGCCAACGTCCTGACTTTC. Amino acid sequence: CASSSPGPLSGANVLTF.

J is TRBJ2-1 and V is TRBV7-9, with 12 bases identical to TRBD2. J gave up 7 bases and V 2 bases, and 0 bases lay outside the gene matches. The CDR3 runs to 14 residues. Per the germline V gene, CDR1 is SEHNR and CDR2 is FQNEAQ (reference sequence). The CDR3 DNA reads as TGTGCCAGCAGCTTAACTAGCGGGGGGAATGAGCAGTTCTTC. Residues: CASSLTSGGNEQFF.

The rearrangement joins TRBV27 to TRBJ2-6; 9 bases fit TRBD1. The CDR3 runs to 17 residues. V shed 10 bases and J 1 base; nucleotides not matched to a gene: 11. Germline CDR1 reads MNHEY; CDR2 reads SMNVEV (reference sequence). The CDR3 sequence is CATRLTGGGSGANVLTF. Here the CDR3 DNA reads TGTGCCACCCGCCTGACAGGGGGGGGTTCTGGGGCCAACGTCCTGACTTTC.

This clone appeared a few times. The J gene is TRBJ2-7, the V gene TRBV6-1, with D unclear. Germline values: CDR1 MNHNS, CDR2 SASEGT. The CDR3 totals 14 residues. Trimming shortened V by 5 bases and J by 3 bases, and 14 bases separated the two germline ends. This CDR3 reads CASSLDPTIYEQYF. The CDR3 region has the DNA TGTGCCAGCAGTTTAGACCCGACAATCTACGAGCAGTACTTC.

The chain employs TRBV5-6 and TRBJ2-5, with 8 bases that match TRBD2. Germline CDR1 and CDR2: SGHDT and YYEEEE. The CDR3 runs to 14 residues. V lost 0 bases to trimming and J lost 5 bases; unmatched junction nucleotides: 3. CDR3 region: CASSLGTSRETQYF. CDR3 nucleotides: TGTGCCAGCAGCTTGGGGACTAGCCGGGAGACCCAGTACTTC.

This clone was seen a few times. The chain has TRBV27 and TRBJ2-1, with 16 nucleotides matching TRBD2. This CDR3 is 22 amino acids long. With V trimmed by 5 bases and J by 4 bases, 20 bases remained unmatched. Germline CDR1 reads MNHEY; CDR2 reads SMNVEV (reference sequence). The chain's CDR3 is CASSPGPPGLAGGPSWYNEQFF. The CDR3 DNA sequence: TGTGCCAGCAGTCCGGGGCCCCCGGGACTAGCGGGGGGGCCCAGTTGGTACAATGAGCAGTTCTTC.

The chain employs TRBV6-6 and TRBJ1-4, with 8 bases fitting TRBD1. CDR1 is MNHNY and CDR2 is SVGAGI in the germline V gene (reference sequence). With 4 bases clipped from V and 4 bases from J, the junction kept 2 bases outside the gene matches. CDR3 length equals 14 residues. The CDR3 coding sequence is TGTGCCAGCAGTTTCGACAGGGGTAATGAAAAACTGTTTTTT. Its translation is CASSFDRGNEKLFF.

Written as DNA, the CDR3 is TGCGCCAGCAGTGAGTCCAGGGCTGGTGGCTACACCTTC. It yields the protein CASSESRAGGYTF. The V call is TRBV10-2, the J call TRBJ1-2; possibly TRBD1 for D (5 bases). V lost 0 bases and J 7 bases, leaving 9 bases between the germline ends. This CDR3 is 13 amino acids long. CDR1 is WSHSY, CDR2 SAAADI, per germline.

This clone is a singleton in its sample. The chain employs TRBV14 and TRBJ2-7, with a weak D call TRBD1 (5 bases). This CDR3 is built from 14 residues. Trimming cost V 4 bases and J 6 bases, with 16 bases left between them. Germline CDR1 is SGHDN and CDR2 is FVKESK. The CDR3, as DNA: TGTGCCAGCAGCCCGACAGAGTTCCGAGGCGAGCAGTACTTC. It translates to CASSPTEFRGEQYF.

The gene calls are TRBV6-1 and TRBJ1-5; the D gene is possibly TRBD1 (5 bases). The ends were cut back, 1 base at V and 11 bases at J, with 18 bases in the middle. Germline V gene sequence: CDR1 MNHNS, CDR2 SASEGT. The CDR3 has 15 amino acids. The CDR3 nucleotides are TGTGCCAGCAGTGAAGTTCGGGGGGGGGTGATCTCCCAGCATTTT. Protein product: CASSEVRGGVISQHF.